The 31 T cell receptor beta chains in this list originate from one sample, sequenced in a study of blood T cell repertoires in COVID-19. The method was immunoSEQ multiplex PCR; TCRdb's version includes in-frame clones alone and lacks a portion of them. Of under 140,000 clones in the sample, about 72% were seen once. The sequencing sample was made of peripheral blood. The receptors come from a woman in her sixties with acute or convalescent COVID-19.

This clone was counted only a few times. Distinct nucleotide sequences in the sample also encode this CDR3. The chain has TRBV29-1 and TRBJ1-1; the match to TRBD1 covers 7 bases. Looked up from germline, CDR1 is SQVTM and CDR2 is ANQGSEA. CDR3 length: 13 residues. Trimming took 3 bases from V and 1 from J; bases not matched to a gene: 2. CDR3 residues: CSVEGQQNTEAFF. The CDR3 bases are TGCAGCGTTGAGGGACAGCAGAACACTGAAGCTTTCTTT.

J is TRBJ2-7 and V is TRBV19; D possibly corresponds to TRBD1 (5 bases). The CDR3 contains 14 residues. V was shortened by 4 bases and J by 1 base, with 11 bases between the two germline ends. Germline CDR1 is LNHDA and CDR2 is SQIVND (reference sequence). The CDR3 nucleotides are TGTGCCAGTAGTACCCAGGGATCGTCCTACGAGCAGTACTTC. Protein product: CASSTQGSSYEQYF.

CDR3 in amino acids: CASSLAGIGYTF. CDR3 nucleotides: TGCGCCAGCAGCTTGGCAGGGATCGGCTACACCTTC. The rearrangement links TRBV5-1 to TRBJ1-2; possible D gene TRBD1, 5 bases. V was clipped by 0 bases and J by 8 bases, with 8 bases between them. CDR3 length: 12 residues. Germline V lookup: CDR1 SGHRS, CDR2 YFSETQ. The full variable domain, in which reference TRBV5-1 and TRBJ1-2 provide the parts outside the CDR3, is KAGVTQTPRYLIKTRGQQVTLSCSPISGHRSVSWYQQTPGQGLQFLFEYFSETQRNKGNFPGRFSGRQFSNSRSEMNVSTLELGDSALYLCASSLAGIGYTFGSGTRLTVV.

The chain links TRBV27 to TRBJ1-6, with D possibly TRBD1 on 5 matching bases. Germline V CDR1 and CDR2: MNHEY, SMNVEV (reference sequence). V was pared by 4 bases and J by 7 bases, with 11 bases between. This CDR3 is built from 14 residues. CDR3 sequence reads: CASSSPGYNSPLHF. DNA for the CDR3: TGTGCCAGCAGTTCTCCAGGGTACAATTCACCCCTCCACTTT.

The chain links TRBV19 to TRBJ2-2; the match to TRBD2 covers 10 bases. Germline values: CDR1 LNHDA, CDR2 SQIVND (reference sequence). This CDR3 comprises 17 residues. Germline trimming cut 3 bases from V and 7 bases from J; bases unmatched to any gene: 11. As DNA, the CDR3 is TGTGCCAGTAGTATTAAATGGATTAGCGGGGGGATCGGGGAGCTGTTTTTT. Translation: CASSIKWISGGIGELFF.

CDR3 DNA: TGCAGCGTCCTACGGGAGACCCAGTACTTC. Translating it yields CSVLRETQYF. This chain links TRBV29-1 with TRBJ2-5; D is uncertain. This CDR3 comprises 10 residues. CDR1 SQVTM and CDR2 ANQGSEA come from the germline V gene. Deletions cut 6 bases from V and 5 bases from J, with 7 bases between.

This clone was seen many times. The chain is built from TRBV7-2 and TRBJ2-7; a weak D match, TRBD1 (6 bases). V lost 6 bases to trimming and J lost 2 bases, with 14 bases between them. The CDR3 extends over 14 amino acids. Germline CDR1 SGHTA, CDR2 FQGNSA. The CDR3: CASSRTGLAYEQYF. The CDR3 DNA is TGTGCCAGCAGTCGTACAGGGCTTGCCTACGAGCAGTACTTC. Combining the CDR3 with reference TRBV7-2 and TRBJ2-7 gives the whole variable domain GAGVSQSPSNKVTEKGKDVELRCDPISGHTALYWYRQSLGQGLEFLIYFQGNSAPDKSGLPSDRFSAERTGGSVSTLTIQRTQQEDSAVYLCASSRTGLAYEQYFGPGTRLTVT.

This chain uses TRBV20-1 with TRBJ1-1; D ambiguous. CDR1 is DFQATT, CDR2 SNEGSKA, per germline (reference sequence). The CDR3 sequence is 10 residues long. Trimming took off 5 bases at V and 6 bases at J, with 7 bases between the two ends. Here the CDR3 DNA reads TGCAGTGCTGGTCAGGCTGAAGCTTTCTTT. Translating gives CSAGQAEAFF.

The V call is TRBV10-3, the J call TRBJ1-6, with 7 bases that match TRBD1. The length of the CDR3 is 16 residues. With 2 bases clipped from V and 10 bases from J, the junction kept 11 bases outside the gene matches. Germline CDR1 and CDR2: ENHRY and SYGVKD. CDR3 nucleotide sequence: TGTGCCATCAGTGAGACAGGGGACACTCGGGGATCACCCCTCCACTTT. It codes for CAISETGDTRGSPLHF.

This sequence joins TRBV5-1 and TRBJ2-3; 9 bases align to TRBD2. V dropped 4 bases and J dropped 2; count of bases not matched to a gene: 5. CDR1 and CDR2 (germline): SGHRS, YFSETQ. This CDR3 comprises 15 residues. CDR3 residues: CASSGLARPTDTQYF. The CDR3 DNA reads TGCGCCAGCAGCGGACTAGCGCGCCCCACAGATACGCAGTATTTT.

V and J are TRBV11-2 and TRBJ1-1; the match to TRBD1 covers 8 bases. The CDR3 is 14 residues long. V shed 4 bases, J shed 8 bases, and the junction held 9 bases outside the gene matches. CDR1 is SGHAT, CDR2 FQNNGV, per germline. The CDR3 sequence: CASSSHQGALEAFF. In nucleotides, the CDR3 is TGTGCCAGCAGCTCTCATCAGGGGGCGCTGGAAGCTTTCTTT.

This sequence joins TRBV3-1 (or the pseudogene TRBV3-2) and TRBJ1-1; no firm D call. In germline, CDR1 is LGHDT, CDR2 YNNKEL (reference sequence). Between the trimmed V and J ends, which lost 1 base and 4 bases, there was a span of 10 bases. The CDR3 spans 14 residues. CDR3 DNA sequence: TGTGCCAGCAGCCAAGGGGAAGGGAGCACTGAAGCTTTCTTT. Encoded protein: CASSQGEGSTEAFF.

This chain connects TRBV19 to TRBJ2-1, with TRBD1 identical over 9 bases. The CDR3 is 14 residues long. With V trimmed by 4 bases and J by 8 bases, 6 bases remained unmatched. Looked up from germline, CDR1 is LNHDA and CDR2 is SQIVND (reference sequence). CDR3 DNA: TGTGCCAGTAGTACACTACAGGGGGCCCATGAGCAGTTCTTC. Protein sequence: CASSTLQGAHEQFF.

The chain links TRBV18 to TRBJ1-6; D uncertain. Germline lookup yields CDR1 KGHSH and CDR2 LQKENI. The CDR3 has 15 amino acids. Trimming left V 4 bases short and J 7 bases short, with 14 bases between. CDR3 DNA sequence: TGTGCCAGCTCACGGAACCGGGATGAGAATTCACCCCTCCACTTT. It yields the protein CASSRNRDENSPLHF.

This chain uses TRBV25-1 with TRBJ2-2; D call uncertain. There are 16 residues in the CDR3. Germline loops: CDR1 MGHDK, CDR2 SYGVNS. Trimming took 2 bases from V and 2 from J, leaving 12 bases between them. The CDR3 nucleotides read TGTGCCAGCAGTGAACGTCAGGCGCGTAACACCGGGGAGCTGTTTTTT. As protein: CASSERQARNTGELFF.

V is TRBV7-2 and J is TRBJ1-1; possible D gene TRBD1, 5 bases. Germline V gene sequence: CDR1 SGHTA, CDR2 FQGNSA. The CDR3 consists of 16 residues. V lost 1 base, J lost 5 bases, and 17 bases lay in between. Written as DNA, the CDR3 is TGTGCCAGCAGCTTAGTCGACACGGGGGAAGGGACTGAAGCTTTCTTT. Amino acids: CASSLVDTGEGTEAFF.

CDR3 protein: CASQQGYGYTF. CDR3 nucleotide sequence: TGTGCCAGCCAACAGGGATATGGCTACACCTTC. The chain is built from TRBV2 and TRBJ1-2, with TRBD1 as a possible D gene (6 bases). Looked up from germline, CDR1 is SNHLY and CDR2 is FYNNEI. The CDR3 is made up of 11 amino acids. V dropped 8 bases and J dropped 5 bases, with 9 bases sitting between them.

This clone was seen a single time. The gene calls are TRBV7-9 and TRBJ1-4, with D uncertain. This CDR3 is built from 14 residues. Germline assignment: CDR1 SEHNR and CDR2 FQNEAQ (reference sequence). V shed 5 bases and J shed 8 bases, with 15 bases lying between them. CDR3 bases: TGTGCCAGCAGCCCCTCCCTTCTAGACGAAAAACTGTTTTTT. This codes for CASSPSLLDEKLFF.

The chain employs TRBV7-9 and TRBJ2-5, with 10 bases fitting TRBD1. Germline CDR1 is SEHNR and CDR2 is FQNEAQ (reference sequence). The CDR3 spans 17 residues. The V and J ends lost 3 bases and 4 bases, in that order; junction bases with no gene match: 11. This chain's CDR3 is CASSFPRDRGRGETQYF. The CDR3 nucleotides are TGTGCCAGCAGCTTTCCCCGTGACAGGGGGCGAGGAGAGACCCAGTACTTC.

CDR3 region: CASSYSRSYEQYF. Written as DNA, the CDR3 is TGTGCCAGCAGTTACTCACGGTCCTACGAGCAGTACTTC. V and J are TRBV6-5 and TRBJ2-7; no reliable D call. Trimming stripped 0 bases from V and 1 base from J, with 4 bases between. The germline gives CDR1 MNHEY, CDR2 SVGAGI. The CDR3 sequence is 13 residues long.

The V call is TRBV28, the J call TRBJ1-5, with D maybe TRBD1 (5 bases). Germline CDR1 is MDHEN and CDR2 is SYDVKM. V was clipped by 8 bases and J by 3 bases, with 20 bases between them. The CDR3 extends over 16 amino acids. The CDR3, as DNA: TGTGCCAGCTCCGAATATGGGGCACCCGACAATCAGCCCCAGCATTTT. Encoded protein: CASSEYGAPDNQPQHF.

V gene TRBV19 combines with J gene TRBJ2-1; 9 nucleotides align to TRBD2. CDR1 is LNHDA and CDR2 is SQIVND in the germline V gene (reference sequence). The V gene end was trimmed by 5 bases and the J gene end by 7 bases; junction bases not matched to a gene: 9. The CDR3 sequence is 15 residues long. DNA of the CDR3: TGTGCCAGTAGTGGACAAAGCGGGGGGATTAATGAGCAGTTCTTC. It is translated as CASSGQSGGINEQFF.

The gene calls are TRBV19 and TRBJ1-2; the D gene is possibly TRBD1 (6 bases). Germline CDR1 reads LNHDA; CDR2 reads SQIVND (reference sequence). V lost 9 bases to trimming and J lost 4 bases, with 15 bases between them. The CDR3 runs to 13 residues. The CDR3 nucleotides are TGTGCCAGGACCGGACAGAAGATCTATGGCTACACCTTC. Its protein is CARTGQKIYGYTF.

J is TRBJ2-2 and V is TRBV24-1; D is possibly TRBD1 (5 bases). The CDR3 runs to 16 residues. V was clipped by 1 base and J by 5 bases, with 13 bases between them. Germline CDR1 and CDR2: KGHDR and SFDVKD. The CDR3 DNA reads as TGTGCCACCAGTGATTTAGGCAGGGCGCGGACCGGGGAGCTGTTTTTT. Its translation: CATSDLGRARTGELFF.

The rearrangement joins TRBV5-5 to TRBJ1-1; D gene ambiguous. Trimming left V 5 bases short and J 2 bases short, with 10 bases between. CDR1 SGHKS and CDR2 YYEKEE come from the germline V gene (reference sequence). The CDR3 length is 13 residues. Written as DNA, the CDR3 is TGTGCCAGCAGTCCCTATTTAAACACTGAAGCTTTCTTT. Translated, it gives CASSPYLNTEAFF.

This clone was counted only a few times. V and J are TRBV7-2 and TRBJ2-1, with TRBD2 identical over 9 bases. This CDR3 is 15 amino acids long. Trimming at V came to 7 bases and at J to 7 bases, leaving 11 bases not matched to a gene. Germline values: CDR1 SGHTA, CDR2 FQGNSA. CDR3 amino acids: CASTPGSGGWNEQFF. The CDR3 DNA follows: TGTGCCAGCACCCCGGGGAGCGGGGGGTGGAATGAGCAGTTCTTC.

This clone was observed a few times. The chain couples TRBV27 to TRBJ2-3; 10 bases align to TRBD2. V shed 5 bases, J shed 5 bases, and the junction held 4 bases outside the gene matches. The length of the CDR3 is 14 residues. CDR1 and CDR2 from the germline V gene are MNHEY and SMNVEV (reference sequence). This CDR3 reads CASSASGGIDTQYF. As DNA, the CDR3 is TGTGCCAGCAGTGCTAGCGGGGGAATAGATACGCAGTATTTT.

This rearrangement joins TRBV10-3 to TRBJ2-1; 11 bases align to TRBD1. Germline CDR1 ENHRY, CDR2 SYGVKD. The CDR3 spans 15 residues. Losses at the gene ends were 6 bases for V and 11 bases for J; bases not matched to a gene: 12. CDR3 residues: CAIRLGGTGGLKQFF. The DNA for the CDR3 is TGTGCCATCAGGCTGGGGGGGACAGGGGGTCTGAAGCAGTTCTTC.

This clone has more than one count but fewer than ten. The genes are TRBV6-5 and TRBJ1-3, with TRBD1 as a possible D gene (5 bases). Between the trimmed V and J ends, which lost 6 bases and 0 bases, there was a span of 12 bases. CDR3 length equals 15 residues. Germline V gene lookup returns CDR1 MNHEY and CDR2 SVGAGI. The CDR3 loop reads CASRETDHSGNTIYF. The DNA of the CDR3 is TGTGCCAGCAGGGAGACAGACCACTCTGGAAACACCATATATTTT.

The rearrangement joins TRBV7-3 to TRBJ2-3; D not resolved. This CDR3 is built from 13 residues. In germline, CDR1 is SGHTA, CDR2 FQGTGA. V lost 3 bases, J lost 4 bases, and 8 bases lay in between. The CDR3 DNA reads as TGTGCCAGCAGCTTCCTGGCCGCAGATACGCAGTATTTT. Translated: CASSFLAADTQYF.

The CDR3: CAISRTSDVQETQYF. As DNA, the CDR3 is TGTGCCATCAGCCGGACTAGCGATGTCCAAGAGACCCAGTACTTC. The chain recombines TRBV10-3 with TRBJ2-5; 9 nucleotides line up with TRBD2. The CDR3 consists of 15 residues. V was clipped by 6 bases and J by 1 base; unmatched bases: 6. The V gene's germline CDR1 is ENHRY and CDR2 SYGVKD.